A single sample gave rise to the 27 T cell receptor beta chains below, sequenced in a study of T cell responses to AZD1222 COVID-19 vaccine. Sequenced by immunoSEQ multiplex PCR; TCRdb stores in-frame clones only, minus some. This sample carries about 97,000 clones, more than 70% of them seen once, and the ten largest clones take approximately 10%. The sample consisted of peripheral blood, taken 28 days after the second AZD1222 dose. The receptors were sampled from an adult who received the AZD1222 COVID-19 vaccine.

This chain uses TRBV9 with TRBJ2-2; TRBD2 is a possible D gene (5 bases). The CDR3 spans 15 residues. The germline V gene encodes CDR1 SGDLS and CDR2 YYNGEE. Between the trimmed V and J ends, which lost 1 base and 6 bases, there was a span of 13 bases. The CDR3: CASSVNLGGSGELFF. As DNA, the CDR3 is TGTGCCAGCAGCGTAAATCTAGGCGGGTCCGGGGAGCTGTTTTTT. The full variable domain, its missing parts supplied by reference TRBV9 and TRBJ2-2, is DSGVTQTPKHLITATGQRVTLRCSPRSGDLSVYWYQQSLDQGLQFLIQYYNGEERAKGNILERFSAQQFPDLHSELNLSSLELGDSALYFCASSVNLGGSGELFFGEGSRLTVL.

The chain has TRBV28 and TRBJ1-1; a weak D match, TRBD1 (6 bases). Germline loops: CDR1 MDHEN, CDR2 SYDVKM. The CDR3 contains 17 residues. Trimming cost V 7 bases and J 0 bases, with 21 bases left between them. The DNA of the CDR3 is TGTGCCAGCACTATTTGGGGGGCGGGGGTACTGAACACTGAAGCTTTCTTT. Its translation is CASTIWGAGVLNTEAFF.

This rearrangement joins TRBV11-3 to TRBJ2-7; D remains unclear. Trimming took 2 bases from V and 0 from J, leaving 5 bases between them. The CDR3 extends over 13 amino acids. Germline V gene data show CDR1 as SGHNT and CDR2 as YENEEA. The CDR3 sequence is CASSLYPSYEQYF. The CDR3 region has the DNA TGTGCCAGCAGCTTATATCCCTCCTACGAGCAGTACTTC.

As DNA, the CDR3 is TGTGCCAGCAGCGCTAGCGGGAACTACGAGCAGTACTTC. Its translation: CASSASGNYEQYF. This chain joins TRBV9 and TRBJ2-7; 9 nucleotides align to TRBD2. With V trimmed by 3 bases and J by 3 bases, 1 base remained unmatched. Germline V gene sequence: CDR1 SGDLS, CDR2 YYNGEE. The CDR3 contains 13 residues. The complete variable domain, with remaining parts taken from reference TRBV9 and TRBJ2-7, reads DSGVTQTPKHLITATGQRVTLRCSPRSGDLSVYWYQQSLDQGLQFLIQYYNGEERAKGNILERFSAQQFPDLHSELNLSSLELGDSALYFCASSASGNYEQYFGPGTRLTVT.

The chain joins TRBV9 to TRBJ2-3, with 9 bases lining up with TRBD2. The CDR3 contains 15 residues. J was trimmed by 4 bases and V by 2 bases; bases with no gene match: 5. Germline lookup yields CDR1 SGDLS and CDR2 YYNGEE. The CDR3 DNA reads as TGTGCCAGCAGCGTTGGCGGGGGGGCTGCAGATACGCAGTATTTT. Translating gives CASSVGGGAADTQYF.

This chain links TRBV5-1 with TRBJ2-7; 10 nucleotides agree with TRBD1. CDR3 length: 14 residues. The V segment lost 4 bases and the J segment 3 bases; nucleotides outside the gene matches: 4. CDR1 and CDR2 from the germline V gene are SGHRS and YFSETQ. CDR3 nucleotides: TGCGCCAGCAGCGGGACAGGGGTCGGCTACGAGCAGTACTTC. Translated: CASSGTGVGYEQYF.

The J gene is TRBJ2-2, the V gene TRBV21-1; the table assigns TRBD2, which was not confirmed against the DNA. TRBV21-1 represents a pseudogene. CDR3 length: 22 residues. DNA for the CDR3: TGTGCCAGCAGCAAAAAAAGAGGGAGAAGAGGTTTTAGTGGGGTGGGGACCGGGGAGCTGTTTTTT. It translates to CASSKKRGRRGFSGVGTGELFF.

The chain recombines TRBV5-6 with TRBJ1-4, with 7 bases fitting TRBD1. In germline, CDR1 is SGHDT, CDR2 YYEEEE. The CDR3 length is 14 residues. The V gene end was trimmed by 4 bases and the J gene end by 3 bases; junction bases not matched to a gene: 3. The CDR3 region has the DNA TGTGCCAGCAGCCCAGGGGGGGCTAATGAAAAACTGTTTTTT. This codes for CASSPGGANEKLFF.

V and J are TRBV30 and TRBJ1-3; 8 positions match TRBD1. Germline lookup yields CDR1 GTSNPN and CDR2 SVGIG (reference sequence). The CDR3 runs to 16 residues. V gave up 2 bases and J gave up 0 bases; unmatched junction bases: 6. The DNA for the CDR3 is TGTGCCTGGAGTTTTAGTACAGGGGGCTCTGGAAACACCATATATTTT. Protein product: CAWSFSTGGSGNTIYF.

V gene TRBV5-1 combines with J gene TRBJ1-6, with D possibly being TRBD1 (5 bases). The CDR3 runs 14 residues. V lost 5 bases and J 7 bases, leaving 13 bases between the germline ends. Germline V lookup: CDR1 SGHRS, CDR2 YFSETQ. The CDR3 nucleotides are TGCGCCAGCAGACTGACAGCGAGCAATTCACCCCTCCACTTT. It translates to CASRLTASNSPLHF.

The chain employs TRBV18 and TRBJ1-5; TRBD1 matches at 9 bases. The CDR3 loop spans 16 amino acids. J was trimmed by 7 bases and V by 3 bases; bases with no gene match: 10. Per the germline V gene, CDR1 is KGHSH and CDR2 is LQKENI. CDR3 region: CASSPYQQGAGQPQHF. The CDR3 nucleotides read TGTGCCAGCTCACCCTACCAACAGGGGGCCGGGCAGCCCCAGCATTTT.

This clone was picked up one time. J is TRBJ2-2 and V is TRBV5-4; tentative D call: TRBD2 (5 bases). There are 13 residues in the CDR3. Between the trimmed V and J ends, which lost 3 bases and 8 bases, there was a span of 11 bases. Germline V gene sequence: CDR1 SGHNT, CDR2 YYREEE (reference sequence). This chain's CDR3 is CASSSRGSGELFF. Here the CDR3 DNA reads TGTGCCAGCAGCTCACGCGGGTCAGGGGAGCTGTTTTTT.

J is TRBJ2-2 and V is TRBV2, with D possibly matching TRBD2 (6 bases). The germline V gene has CDR1 SNHLY and CDR2 FYNNEI. With 0 bases removed from V and 6 bases from J, the gap between germline ends came to 8 bases. The CDR3 contains 14 residues. CDR3 sequence reads: CASSEAGGAGELFF. The CDR3 bases are TGTGCCAGCAGTGAAGCGGGGGGAGCCGGGGAGCTGTTTTTT.

The chain couples TRBV27 to TRBJ1-1; no definite D call. CDR1 MNHEY and CDR2 SMNVEV come from the germline V gene (reference sequence). The CDR3 runs 15 residues. The germline V and J ends were trimmed by 6 bases and 0 bases, with 14 bases remaining between them. The CDR3 region has the DNA TGTGCCAGCAGCCTACGAGAGCGGATGAACACTGAAGCTTTCTTT. Translated, it gives CASSLRERMNTEAFF.

Comments on this clone: This sample also contains other DNA sequences that code for the same CDR3. V is TRBV24-1 and J is TRBJ2-3, with 7 bases that match TRBD1. The CDR3 has 16 amino acids. Losses at the gene ends were 3 bases for V and 0 bases for J; bases not matched to a gene: 5. Per germline, CDR1 KGHDR and CDR2 SFDVKD. CDR3 DNA sequence: TGTGCCACCAGTGATCCACAGGGGTCTAGCACAGATACGCAGTATTTT. Protein sequence: CATSDPQGSSTDTQYF.

The chain combines TRBV30 with TRBJ1-1; D may be TRBD1 (6 bases). V gave up 3 bases and J gave up 4 bases, with 12 bases separating them. This CDR3 is 13 amino acids long. Germline V gene data show CDR1 as GTSNPN and CDR2 as SVGIG (reference sequence). The CDR3 reads CAWSLQGFTEAFF. CDR3 nucleotide sequence: TGTGCCTGGAGCCTCCAGGGGTTCACTGAAGCTTTCTTT.

The rearrangement uses TRBV18 and TRBJ2-7, with D tentatively TRBD1 (6 bases). V was trimmed by 3 bases and J by 0 bases, leaving 12 bases between them. From germline, CDR1 is KGHSH and CDR2 LQKENI. The CDR3 is 15 residues long. The CDR3 DNA reads as TGTGCCAGCTCACCGAGCAGGGGAAACTCCTACGAGCAGTACTTC. Translating gives CASSPSRGNSYEQYF.

The sample holds a few counts of this clone. The chain recombines TRBV19 with TRBJ1-5, with no clear D. From germline, CDR1 is LNHDA and CDR2 SQIVND (reference sequence). Trimming shortened V by 2 bases and J by 0 bases, and 8 bases separated the two germline ends. This CDR3 region has 15 residues. The CDR3 here is CASSITPHSNQPQHF. DNA of the CDR3: TGTGCCAGTAGTATAACACCACATAGCAATCAGCCCCAGCATTTT.

The CDR3 protein is CASSGRLARYNEQFF. CDR3 in DNA: TGTGCCAGTAGTGGAAGACTAGCGAGATACAATGAGCAGTTCTTC. V gene TRBV19 combines with J gene TRBJ2-1, with 8 nucleotides matching TRBD2. The CDR3 is 15 residues long. The junction had 7 bases not matched to a gene; V was cut back by 5 bases and J by 4 bases. Germline V gene data show CDR1 as LNHDA and CDR2 as SQIVND (reference sequence).

The rearrangement joins TRBV6-5 to TRBJ2-2, with 7 positions matching TRBD2. Germline values: CDR1 MNHEY, CDR2 SVGAGI. The CDR3 totals 14 residues. V gave up 7 bases and J gave up 2 bases; unmatched junction bases: 4. The CDR3 region has the DNA TGTGCCAGCACCAGAGCGGGAAACACCGGGGAGCTGTTTTTT. As protein: CASTRAGNTGELFF.

This chain connects TRBV6-1 to TRBJ1-6, with D unresolved. The V and J ends lost 1 base and 0 bases respectively, with 13 bases between them. Looked up from germline, CDR1 is MNHNS and CDR2 is SASEGT. The CDR3 is 18 residues long. DNA of the CDR3: TGTGCCAGCAGTGAAGTCGCATGGACGAGCTCCTATAATTCACCCCTCCACTTT. Translation: CASSEVAWTSSYNSPLHF.

The CDR3 nucleotides read TGCGCCAGCAGCTTGGGAGGCAGGACCGGGGAGCTGTTTTTT. Protein product: CASSLGGRTGELFF. The chain uses TRBV5-1 and TRBJ2-2; the D is unclear. Deletions cut 0 bases from V and 5 bases from J, with 8 bases between. Germline V gene sequence: CDR1 SGHRS, CDR2 YFSETQ. The CDR3 runs 14 residues. Full variable domain (rest looked up from reference TRBV5-1 and TRBJ2-2): KAGVTQTPRYLIKTRGQQVTLSCSPISGHRSVSWYQQTPGQGLQFLFEYFSETQRNKGNFPGRFSGRQFSNSRSEMNVSTLELGDSALYLCASSLGGRTGELFFGEGSRLTVL.

The V gene is TRBV7-9, the J gene TRBJ2-7; TRBD2 might be the D (5 bases). The CDR3 loop spans 13 amino acids. Trimming pared 4 bases from V and 4 bases from J, leaving 11 bases between. CDR1 is SEHNR and CDR2 is FQNEAQ in the germline V gene (reference sequence). CDR3 nucleotide sequence: TGTGCCAGCAGCTGGGGATCGGGGTACGAGCAGTACTTC. It translates to CASSWGSGYEQYF.

CDR3 in amino acids: CASSDRTSGRAKNIQYF. For the CDR3, the DNA is TGTGCCAGCAGTGATCGGACTAGCGGGAGGGCCAAAAACATTCAGTACTTC. The chain links TRBV27 to TRBJ2-4; 14 nucleotides line up with TRBD2. Germline V gene lookup returns CDR1 MNHEY and CDR2 SMNVEV (reference sequence). The CDR3 contains 17 residues. V lost 5 bases, J lost 1 base, and 4 bases stayed unmatched.

This rearrangement joins TRBV30 to TRBJ2-5; unclear D gene. This CDR3 region has 13 residues. Germline values: CDR1 GTSNPN, CDR2 SVGIG (reference sequence). Trimming removed 0 bases at V and 4 bases at J, with 9 bases between. For the CDR3, the DNA is TGTGCCTGGAGTGTAAAGGGTTCAGAGACCCAGTACTTC. It specifies CAWSVKGSETQYF.

The chain uses TRBV21-1 and TRBJ2-7; TRBD1 is the table's D call, not checked against the DNA. TRBV21-1 is a listed pseudogene. The CDR3 has 14 residues. The CDR3 spells CASSNLDSTYEQYF. The CDR3 coding sequence is TGTGCCAGCAGCAACCTGGACAGCACCTACGAGCAGTACTTC.

J is TRBJ2-3 and V is TRBV10-3, with 12 bases lining up with TRBD2. This CDR3 contains 15 residues. The V and J ends lost 6 bases and 3 bases, in that order; junction bases with no gene match: 4. The germline CDR1 and CDR2 sequences are ENHRY and SYGVKD. CDR3: CAISRTSGGTDTQYF. CDR3 nucleotide sequence: TGTGCCATCAGCCGCACTAGCGGGGGGACAGATACGCAGTATTTT.